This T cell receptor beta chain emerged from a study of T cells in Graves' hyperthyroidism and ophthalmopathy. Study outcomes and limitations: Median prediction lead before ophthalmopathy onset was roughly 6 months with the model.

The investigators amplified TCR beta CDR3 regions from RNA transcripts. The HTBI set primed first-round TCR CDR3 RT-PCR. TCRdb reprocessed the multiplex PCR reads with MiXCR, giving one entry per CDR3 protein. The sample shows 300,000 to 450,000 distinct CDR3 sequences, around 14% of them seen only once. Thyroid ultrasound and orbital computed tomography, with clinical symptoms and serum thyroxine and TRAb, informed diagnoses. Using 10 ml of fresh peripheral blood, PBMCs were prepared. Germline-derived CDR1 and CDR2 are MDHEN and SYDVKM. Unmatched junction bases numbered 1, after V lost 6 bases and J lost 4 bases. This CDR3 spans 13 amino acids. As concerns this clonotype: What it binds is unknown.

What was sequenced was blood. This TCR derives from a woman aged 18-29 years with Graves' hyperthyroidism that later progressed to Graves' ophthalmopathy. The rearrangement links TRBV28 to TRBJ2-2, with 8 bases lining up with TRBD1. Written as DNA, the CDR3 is TGTGCCAGCAGACAGGGGGGCACCGGGGAGCTGTTTTTT. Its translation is CASRQGGTGELFF.